This TCR beta chain comes out of a study of blood T cell repertoires in COVID-19. At the level of the study: PBMCs, B-cell-depleted T cells, or T cells provided the cDNA or gDNA that made up the material.

Only in-frame clones appear in the TCRdb table, and some are missing; sequencing was by immunoSEQ multiplex PCR. The table has 190,000 or so clones, approximately 90% seen once. This CDR3 has 14 amino acids. Germline V gives CDR1 SQVTM, CDR2 ANQGSEA. The V and J ends lost 6 bases and 14 bases, in that order; junction bases with no gene match: 18. Sample: peripheral blood. The source of this sequence is a man between 60 and 70 years old who had recovered from COVID-19. The chain uses TRBV29-1 and TRBJ2-2; 7 bases line up with TRBD1. The CDR3 coding sequence is TGCAGCGTAACCACCGGGCCCAGCTGGACAGGTCTGTTTTTT. Protein product: CSVTTGPSWTGLFF.